Following are 16 T cell receptor beta chains from one sample sequenced in a study of vaccination and CD4 T cells after COVID-19. No cognate antigen is known for these TCRs. The Oncomine TCR Beta short-read assay was applied to DNA of cultured CD4+ T cells. TCRdb reprocessed the PCR reads via MiXCR and lists one record per CDR3 protein. The sample contains about 25,000 distinct CDR3 sequences, approximately 40% of which appear only once. Specified time point: late sampling 161 to 241 days after vaccination in a few convalescent patients. The treatment: approximately 11-day PBMC culture with coronavirus spike peptide pools or control peptides (ViraFEST assay). Sequenced here: CD4+ T cells from blood, cultured in vitro, sampled about 7 months after SARS-CoV-2 vaccination. The receptors stem from a human donor who had recovered from COVID-19.

The chain recombines TRBV6-5 with TRBJ1-2, with TRBD1 identical over 8 bases. The CDR3 totals 13 residues. Germline V lookup: CDR1 MNHEY, CDR2 SVGAGI. With V trimmed by 4 bases and J by 3 bases, 1 base remained unmatched. The CDR3 reads CASSSQGDYGYTF. The CDR3 DNA follows: TGTGCCAGCAGTTCACAGGGGGACTATGGCTACACCTTC.

This chain connects TRBV12-3 or TRBV12-4 to TRBJ1-2; D is perhaps TRBD1 (6 bases). Trimming took 8 bases from V and 8 from J, leaving 18 bases between them. CDR3 length equals 13 residues. In DNA, the CDR3 is TGTGCCAGCGGTACAGGGAGGCTTGGGGGCTACACCTTC. Its translation: CASGTGRLGGYTF.

A few counts support this clonotype. V usage is TRBV20-1 and J usage is TRBJ2-3, with 10 bases aligning to TRBD1. The CDR3 is 15 amino acids. J lost 2 bases, V lost 3 bases, and 5 bases had no gene match. CDR1 DFQATT and CDR2 SNEGSKA come from the germline V gene (reference sequence). The CDR3 loop reads CSASRQGADTDTQYF. CDR3 nucleotide sequence: TGCAGTGCTAGTAGACAGGGGGCAGACACAGATACGCAGTATTTT.

This clonotype has a handful of counts. V and J are TRBV20-1 and TRBJ1-5; D is possibly TRBD1 (6 bases). Germline values: CDR1 DFQATT, CDR2 SNEGSKA (reference sequence). This CDR3 spans 14 amino acids. V was cut by 0 bases and J by 2 bases, with 8 bases left in between. The CDR3 DNA reads TGCAGTGCTAGAGATGCAGGGGGCAATCAGCCCCAGCATTTT. This translates into CSARDAGGNQPQHF.

This clonotype was detected only a few times. The chain links TRBV7-8 to TRBJ1-5; tentatively, D is TRBD1 (5 bases). The CDR3 sequence is 14 residues long. Deletions cut 8 bases from V and 0 bases from J, with 11 bases between. CDR1 is SGHVS and CDR2 is FQNEAQ in the germline V gene. Here the CDR3 DNA reads TGTGCCAGCGGGGACGGTTATAGCAATCAGCCCCAGCATTTT. This translates into CASGDGYSNQPQHF.

The chain has TRBV20-1 and TRBJ1-6; D unresolved. The CDR3 length is 15 residues. Germline values: CDR1 DFQATT, CDR2 SNEGSKA (reference sequence). V was shortened by 1 base and J by 7 bases, with 14 bases between the two germline ends. This CDR3 is CSARVSGTSNSPLHF. CDR3 DNA: TGCAGTGCTAGAGTCTCTGGTACATCGAATTCACCCCTCCACTTT.

This clonotype came up a few times. This chain links TRBV2 with TRBJ2-5, with 7 bases that match TRBD1. Per the germline V gene, CDR1 is SNHLY and CDR2 is FYNNEI. This CDR3 is 14 amino acids long. Trimming at V came to 8 bases and at J to 2 bases, leaving 8 bases not matched to a gene. As DNA, the CDR3 is TGTGCCAGCGGGTCGGGACAGATACAAGAGACCCAGTACTTC. It codes for CASGSGQIQETQYF.

This clonotype was found a few times. The chain has TRBV20-1 and TRBJ2-1; D gene unclear. Germline loops: CDR1 DFQATT, CDR2 SNEGSKA (reference sequence). This CDR3 spans 15 amino acids. V lost 5 bases, J lost 0 bases, and 14 bases lay in between. CDR3 region: CSASTWISSYNEQFF. The CDR3 DNA reads TGCAGTGCTTCTACTTGGATAAGCTCCTACAATGAGCAGTTCTTC.

J is TRBJ2-5 and V is TRBV28; TRBD2 matches 9 bases. In germline, CDR1 is MDHEN, CDR2 SYDVKM. The CDR3 has 15 residues. V lost 7 bases and J lost 1; bases outside the gene matches: 7. CDR3 amino acids: CASTSPTSGQETQYF. Here the CDR3 DNA reads TGTGCCAGCACCAGCCCGACTAGCGGCCAAGAGACCCAGTACTTC.

The rearrangement links TRBV18 to TRBJ2-7, with 7 bases matching TRBD1. The germline CDR1 and CDR2 sequences are KGHSH and LQKENI. The length of the CDR3 is 16 residues. V lost 5 bases, J lost 1 base, and 11 bases stayed unmatched. The CDR3 DNA reads as TGTGCCAGCTCATCCCCCGGCAGGGGGATTTCCTACGAGCAGTACTTC. It translates to CASSSPGRGISYEQYF.

The chain carries TRBV7-9 and TRBJ1-5, with 9 bases identical to TRBD1. Germline V CDR1 and CDR2: SEHNR, FQNEAQ (reference sequence). CDR3 length: 16 amino acids. V shed 3 bases, J shed 5 bases, and the junction held 8 bases outside the gene matches. CDR3 amino acids: CASSLGKQGAHQPQHF. CDR3 DNA: TGTGCCAGCAGCTTGGGTAAACAGGGGGCACATCAGCCCCAGCATTTT. Full variable domain (missing parts from reference TRBV7-9 and TRBJ1-5): DTGVSQNPRHKITKRGQNVTFRCDPISEHNRLYWYRQTLGQGPEFLTYFQNEAQLEKSRLLSDRFSAERPKGSFSTLEIQRTEQGDSAMYLCASSLGKQGAHQPQHFGDGTRLSIL.

V and J are TRBV6-1 and TRBJ1-2; a weak D match, TRBD1 (5 bases). The germline V and J ends were trimmed by 6 bases and 4 bases, with 6 bases remaining between them. The CDR3 has 11 amino acids. Per the germline V gene, CDR1 is MNHNS and CDR2 is SASEGT. The DNA of the CDR3 is TGTGCCAGCAGCGACAGCTATGGCTACACCTTC. Its protein is CASSDSYGYTF.

This clonotype was seen a handful of times. The genes are TRBV28 and TRBJ1-5; 7 nucleotides align to TRBD1. Germline CDR1 MDHEN, CDR2 SYDVKM. The CDR3 is 14 residues long. Trimming at V came to 5 bases and at J to 6 bases, leaving 7 bases not matched to a gene. CDR3: CASSPDRDGQPQHF. CDR3 DNA sequence: TGTGCCAGCAGTCCCGACAGGGATGGTCAGCCCCAGCATTTT. Full variable domain (remainder filled in from reference TRBV28 and TRBJ1-5): DVKVTQSSRYLVKRTGEKVFLECVQDMDHENMFWYRQDPGLGLRLIYFSYDVKMKEKGDIPEGYSVSREKKERFSLILESASTNQTSMYLCASSPDRDGQPQHFGDGTRLSIL.

The V and J genes are TRBV7-9 and TRBJ2-5, with 13 bases lining up with TRBD2. This CDR3 comprises 16 residues. Per the germline V gene, CDR1 is SEHNR and CDR2 is FQNEAQ (reference sequence). J was trimmed by 2 bases and V by 5 bases; bases with no gene match: 5. The CDR3 DNA follows: TGTGCCAGCAGCCCCTCGGGACTAGCGGGACAAGAGACCCAGTACTTC. Protein product: CASSPSGLAGQETQYF.

The chain joins TRBV6-1 to TRBJ2-7; D is unclear. Looked up from germline, CDR1 is MNHNS and CDR2 is SASEGT. The V and J ends lost 0 bases and 0 bases respectively, with 6 bases between them. This CDR3 spans 14 amino acids. In DNA form, the CDR3 reads TGTGCCAGCAGTGAAGCCGGCTACTCCTACGAGCAGTACTTC. It encodes CASSEAGYSYEQYF.

This rearrangement joins TRBV28 to TRBJ2-3, with 7 bases lining up with TRBD1. The germline V gene has CDR1 MDHEN and CDR2 SYDVKM. Losses at the gene ends were 7 bases for V and 6 bases for J; bases not matched to a gene: 4. This CDR3 region has 12 residues. As DNA, the CDR3 is TGTGCCAGCAAAACAGGGGCCGATACGCAGTATTTT. It specifies CASKTGADTQYF.